Presented here are 23 T cell receptor beta chains from one specimen sequenced in a study of monozygotic twins with cystic fibrosis. TCRdb keeps only in-frame clones here, not all; method: immunoSEQ multiplex PCR. The sample lists 36,000 or so clones; over 80% were seen once. Sequenced input: blood. The receptors come from a boy between 2 and 15 years old with cystic fibrosis.

CDR3 bases: TGCGCCAGCAGCCAAGATCCGCGGGGGGGCCAGAAAGATACGCAGTATTTT. Residues: CASSQDPRGGQKDTQYF. The V call is TRBV4-3, the J call TRBJ2-3, with TRBD2 matching over 9 bases. In germline, CDR1 is LGHNA, CDR2 YSLEER. There are 17 residues in the CDR3. The trim removed 0 bases at V and 5 bases at J, leaving 9 bases unmatched.

This chain links TRBV5-6 with TRBJ2-3; 8 bases line up with TRBD2. Unmatched junction bases numbered 5, after V lost 3 bases and J lost 5 bases. Germline V lookup: CDR1 SGHDT, CDR2 YYEEEE. The CDR3 covers 14 residues. In DNA form, the CDR3 reads TGTGCCAGCAGCTCGGGAGGGGCCATAGATACGCAGTATTTT. Protein product: CASSSGGAIDTQYF.

This chain joins TRBV6-5 and TRBJ2-7; D not resolved. V was trimmed by 5 bases and J by 12 bases, leaving 14 bases between them. This CDR3 has 11 amino acids. The germline V gene encodes CDR1 MNHEY and CDR2 SVGAGI. CDR3 sequence (DNA): TGTGCCAGCAGTGAACTCCTACGGCTGTACTTC. Residues: CASSELLRLYF.

The V call is TRBV9, the J call TRBJ2-1; D is perhaps TRBD2 (6 bases). Trimming removed 4 bases from V and 9 bases from J, with 17 bases in between. CDR3 size: 14 residues. Looked up from germline, CDR1 is SGDLS and CDR2 is YYNGEE. CDR3: CASSSGVRGPEQFF. The CDR3 region has the DNA TGTGCCAGCAGCTCAGGTGTGCGGGGTCCTGAGCAGTTCTTC.

The rearrangement joins TRBV18 to TRBJ2-7; no definite D call. Trimming took 1 base from V and 4 from J, leaving 8 bases between them. Germline values: CDR1 KGHSH, CDR2 LQKENI. The CDR3 has 13 amino acids. The CDR3 is CASSPQPTYEQYF. CDR3 DNA: TGTGCCAGCTCACCACAACCCACGTACGAGCAGTACTTC.

This clone was picked up one time. The chain employs TRBV7-9 and TRBJ1-2, with 9 bases lining up with TRBD1. This CDR3 has 15 amino acids. The J segment lost 7 bases and the V segment lost 4 bases, leaving 10 bases of the junction unmatched. Germline CDR1 and CDR2: SEHNR and FQNEAQ (reference sequence). Here the CDR3 DNA reads TGTGCCAGCAGCTACGTCCGGGACAGGGTGGGTGGCTACACCTTC. This gives the protein CASSYVRDRVGGYTF.

This clone showed up just a few times. This rearrangement joins TRBV6-5 to TRBJ1-1; the D is unclear. V gave up 6 bases and J gave up 4 bases, with 12 bases separating them. Germline V lookup: CDR1 MNHEY, CDR2 SVGAGI. The CDR3 is made up of 13 amino acids. The CDR3 spells CASRSTWATEAFF. The CDR3, as DNA: TGTGCCAGCAGGTCCACTTGGGCCACTGAAGCTTTCTTT.

The chain uses TRBV6-1 and TRBJ1-3; D ambiguous. V lost 7 bases to trimming and J lost 0 bases, with 10 bases between them. The CDR3 is 14 amino acids. From germline, CDR1 is MNHNS and CDR2 SASEGT. Here the CDR3 DNA reads TGTGCCAGCATCTATCGGAGCTCTGGAAACACCATATATTTT. Its protein is CASIYRSSGNTIYF.

V usage is TRBV6-5 and J usage is TRBJ2-7; unclear D gene. V lost 0 bases, J lost 4 bases, and 7 bases lay in between. CDR1 is MNHEY, CDR2 SVGAGI, per germline. The CDR3 sequence is 13 residues long. The DNA of the CDR3 is TGTGCCAGCAGTTACTCGACGGCGTACGAGCAGTACTTC. Translation gives CASSYSTAYEQYF.

CDR3 residues: CASSVLDQQKLFF. CDR3 nucleotide sequence: TGTGCCAGCAGTGTATTGGACCAGCAAAAACTGTTTTTT. The rearrangement uses TRBV6-1 and TRBJ1-4, with D unresolved. CDR1 is MNHNS, CDR2 SASEGT, per germline. The ends were cut back, 4 bases at V and 9 bases at J, with 12 bases in the middle. This CDR3 comprises 13 residues.

The chain has TRBV7-6 and TRBJ2-2; the match to TRBD1 covers 9 bases. V shed 4 bases, J shed 5 bases, and the junction held 2 bases outside the gene matches. Germline assignment: CDR1 SGHVS and CDR2 FNYEAQ. The CDR3 is 14 residues long. Here the CDR3 reads CASSSGQGTGELFF. In nucleotides, the CDR3 is TGTGCCAGCAGCTCCGGACAGGGGACCGGGGAGCTGTTTTTT.

This chain connects TRBV7-3 to TRBJ1-1; D ambiguous. Trimming cost V 5 bases and J 2 bases, with 9 bases left between them. The germline CDR1 and CDR2 sequences are SGHTA and FQGTGA. CDR3 length equals 13 residues. The CDR3 DNA follows: TGTGCCAGCAGCGGTGGAGTAAACACTGAAGCTTTCTTT. Its translation: CASSGGVNTEAFF.

The chain carries TRBV19 and TRBJ1-1, with 12 bases lining up with TRBD1. CDR1 and CDR2 (germline): LNHDA, SQIVND (reference sequence). Trimming took 7 bases from V and 5 from J; bases not matched to a gene: 8. There are 15 residues in the CDR3. CDR3 nucleotide sequence: TGTGCCAGTACCGGGACAGGGGGCGCACGAACTGAAGCTTTCTTT. Its translation is CASTGTGGARTEAFF.

The J gene is TRBJ2-1, the V gene TRBV9, with 7 bases identical to TRBD2. This CDR3 region has 15 residues. Germline CDR1 and CDR2: SGDLS and YYNGEE. The V gene end was trimmed by 0 bases and the J gene end by 4 bases; junction bases not matched to a gene: 4. The DNA of the CDR3 is TGTGCCAGCAGCGTAGTGTCTAGCGGTTACAATGAGCAGTTCTTC. It yields the protein CASSVVSSGYNEQFF.

The chain combines TRBV18 with TRBJ1-5, with D hard to call. CDR1 and CDR2 from the germline V gene are KGHSH and LQKENI. The V end was cut by 0 bases, the J end by 3 bases, with 12 bases between. The length of the CDR3 is 16 residues. This CDR3 is CASSPPGDGNNQPQHF. Written as DNA, the CDR3 is TGTGCCAGCTCACCACCTGGCGACGGCAACAATCAGCCCCAGCATTTT.

The chain employs TRBV5-4 and TRBJ1-1, with D possibly being TRBD1 (6 bases). From germline, CDR1 is SGHNT and CDR2 YYREEE (reference sequence). The CDR3 is 12 amino acids. V was shortened by 5 bases and J by 8 bases, with 13 bases between the two germline ends. The CDR3 is CASSWDDREAFF. The DNA for the CDR3 is TGTGCCAGCAGTTGGGACGACAGGGAAGCTTTCTTT.

The chain carries TRBV13 and TRBJ1-6; 9 bases map to TRBD1. Trimming took 0 bases from V and 0 from J; bases not matched to a gene: 6. This CDR3 is built from 19 residues. In germline, CDR1 is PRHDT, CDR2 FYEKMQ (reference sequence). This chain's CDR3 is CASSLGTGTGSSYNSPLHF. The CDR3 DNA is TGTGCCAGCAGCTTAGGCACCGGGACAGGGAGCTCCTATAATTCACCCCTCCACTTT.

This clone was seen more than once but under ten times. This chain links TRBV6-6 with TRBJ1-1, with 10 bases identical to TRBD1. CDR1 MNHNY and CDR2 SVGAGI come from the germline V gene (reference sequence). CDR3 length equals 15 residues. Trimming at V came to 5 bases and at J to 10 bases, leaving 13 bases not matched to a gene. The CDR3 region is CASSDPTGGAGSAFF. In nucleotides, the CDR3 is TGTGCCAGCAGTGACCCGACAGGGGGCGCAGGGTCAGCTTTCTTT.

The DNA for the CDR3 is TGCAGCGGTTTACAGGGGGCCTATGGCTACACCTTC. It translates to CSGLQGAYGYTF. This rearrangement joins TRBV29-1 to TRBJ1-2; 9 bases align to TRBD1. Germline loops: CDR1 SQVTM, CDR2 ANQGSEA. There are 12 residues in the CDR3. V lost 7 bases to trimming and J lost 4 bases; unmatched junction nucleotides: 4.

V and J are TRBV6-1 and TRBJ2-7; 10 bases are shared with TRBD2. Germline V CDR1 and CDR2: MNHNS, SASEGT. The trim removed 2 bases at V and 4 bases at J, leaving 8 bases unmatched. This CDR3 has 16 amino acids. CDR3 protein: CASSESPSGGRYEQYF. The CDR3 bases are TGTGCCAGCAGTGAATCCCCTAGCGGGGGAAGGTACGAGCAGTACTTC.

This clone was recorded once. The chain links TRBV29-1 to TRBJ2-3; the match to TRBD2 covers 11 bases. The CDR3 loop spans 15 amino acids. The J segment lost 3 bases and the V segment lost 4 bases, leaving 6 bases of the junction unmatched. Germline V gene data show CDR1 as SQVTM and CDR2 as ANQGSEA. The CDR3 DNA sequence: TGCAGCGTTGTAGGAGCTAGCGGGGGGACAGATACGCAGTATTTT. Amino acids: CSVVGASGGTDTQYF.

The chain combines TRBV19 with TRBJ1-5, with a tentative D call TRBD1 (5 bases). The CDR3 is made up of 15 amino acids. Looked up from germline, CDR1 is LNHDA and CDR2 is SQIVND (reference sequence). The V end was cut by 3 bases, the J end by 2 bases, with 11 bases between. The CDR3 protein is CASSMDRGGNQPQHF. As DNA, the CDR3 is TGTGCCAGTAGTATGGATAGGGGTGGCAATCAGCCCCAGCATTTT.

J is TRBJ1-4 and V is TRBV7-9; 7 nucleotides line up with TRBD1. V was pared by 6 bases and J by 6 bases, with 7 bases of the junction left unmatched. Germline-derived CDR1 and CDR2 are SEHNR and FQNEAQ (reference sequence). CDR3 size: 14 residues. CDR3 sequence: CASRDTDRDEKLFF. The CDR3, as DNA: TGTGCCAGCAGAGATACCGACAGGGATGAAAAACTGTTTTTT. The complete variable domain, with remaining parts taken from reference TRBV7-9 and TRBJ1-4, reads DTGVSQNPRHKITKRGQNVTFRCDPISEHNRLYWYRQTLGQGPEFLTYFQNEAQLEKSRLLSDRFSAERPKGSFSTLEIQRTEQGDSAMYLCASRDTDRDEKLFFGSGTQLSVL.